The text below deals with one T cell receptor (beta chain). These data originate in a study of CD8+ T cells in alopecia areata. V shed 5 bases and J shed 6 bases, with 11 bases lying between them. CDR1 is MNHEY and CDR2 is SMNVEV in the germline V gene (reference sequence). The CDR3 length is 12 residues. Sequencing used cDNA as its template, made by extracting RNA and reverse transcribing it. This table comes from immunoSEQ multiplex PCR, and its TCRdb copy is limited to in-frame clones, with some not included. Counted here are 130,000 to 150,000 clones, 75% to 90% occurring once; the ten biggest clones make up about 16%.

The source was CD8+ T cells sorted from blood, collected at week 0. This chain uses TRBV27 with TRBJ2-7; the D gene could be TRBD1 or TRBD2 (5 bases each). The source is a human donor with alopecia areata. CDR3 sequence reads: CASSAPGGEQYF. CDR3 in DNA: TGTGCCAGCAGTGCCCCTGGGGGCGAGCAGTACTTC.